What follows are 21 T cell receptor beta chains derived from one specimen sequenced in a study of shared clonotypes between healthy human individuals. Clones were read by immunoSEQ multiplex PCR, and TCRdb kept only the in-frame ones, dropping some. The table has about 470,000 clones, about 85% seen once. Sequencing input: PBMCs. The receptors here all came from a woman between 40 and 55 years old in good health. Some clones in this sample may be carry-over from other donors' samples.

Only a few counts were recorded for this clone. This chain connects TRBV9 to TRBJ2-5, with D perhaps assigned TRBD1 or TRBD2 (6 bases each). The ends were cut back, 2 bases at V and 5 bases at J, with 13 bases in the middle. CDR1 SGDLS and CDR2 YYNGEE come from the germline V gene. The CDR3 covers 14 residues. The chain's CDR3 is CASSVAGEVETQYF. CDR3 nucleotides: TGTGCCAGCAGCGTTGCAGGGGAGGTGGAGACCCAGTACTTC.

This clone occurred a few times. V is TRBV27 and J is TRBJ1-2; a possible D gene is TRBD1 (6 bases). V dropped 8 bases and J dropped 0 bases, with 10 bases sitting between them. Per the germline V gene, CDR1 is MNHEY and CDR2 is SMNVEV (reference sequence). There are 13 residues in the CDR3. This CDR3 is CASRGGPNYGYTF. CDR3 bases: TGTGCCAGCCGCGGGGGGCCTAACTATGGCTACACCTTC.

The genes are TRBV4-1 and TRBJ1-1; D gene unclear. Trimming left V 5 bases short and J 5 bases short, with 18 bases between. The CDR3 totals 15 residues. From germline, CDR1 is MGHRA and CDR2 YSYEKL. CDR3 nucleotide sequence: TGCGCCAGCAGCACAAAGATGGCGTTGGAAACTGAAGCTTTCTTT. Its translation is CASSTKMALETEAFF.

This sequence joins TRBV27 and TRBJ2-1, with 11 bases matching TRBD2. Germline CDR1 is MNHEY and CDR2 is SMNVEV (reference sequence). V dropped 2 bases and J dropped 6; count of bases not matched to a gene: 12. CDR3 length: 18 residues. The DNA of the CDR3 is TGTGCCAGCAGTTTAAATGTATTAGCGGGAGGGCCAGGCAATGAGCAGTTCTTC. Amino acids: CASSLNVLAGGPGNEQFF.

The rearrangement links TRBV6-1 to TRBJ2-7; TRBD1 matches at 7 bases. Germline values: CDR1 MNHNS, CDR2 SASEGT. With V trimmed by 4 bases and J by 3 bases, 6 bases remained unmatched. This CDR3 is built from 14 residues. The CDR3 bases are TGTGCCAGCAGTGCAGAGTCAGGGGGCTACGAGCAGTACTTC. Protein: CASSAESGGYEQYF.

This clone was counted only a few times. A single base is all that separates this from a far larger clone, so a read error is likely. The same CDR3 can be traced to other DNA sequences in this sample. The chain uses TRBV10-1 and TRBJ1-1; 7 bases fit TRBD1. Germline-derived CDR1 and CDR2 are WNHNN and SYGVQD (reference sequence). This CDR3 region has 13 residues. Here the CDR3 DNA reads TGCGCCAGCAGACAGGGGACGAACACTGAAGCCTTCTTT. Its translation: CASRQGTNTEAFF.

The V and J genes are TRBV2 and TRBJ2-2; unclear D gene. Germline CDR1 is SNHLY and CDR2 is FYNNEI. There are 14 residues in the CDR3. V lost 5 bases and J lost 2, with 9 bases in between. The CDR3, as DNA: TGTGCCAGCAGTCTCAGTTTTAACACCGGGGAGCTGTTTTTT. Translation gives CASSLSFNTGELFF.

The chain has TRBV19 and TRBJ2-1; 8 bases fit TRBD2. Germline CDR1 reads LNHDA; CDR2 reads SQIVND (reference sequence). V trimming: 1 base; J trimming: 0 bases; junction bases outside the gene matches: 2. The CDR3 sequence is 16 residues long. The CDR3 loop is CASSIVTSGSYNEQFF. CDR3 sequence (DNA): TGTGCCAGTAGTATAGTTACTAGCGGCTCCTACAATGAGCAGTTCTTC.

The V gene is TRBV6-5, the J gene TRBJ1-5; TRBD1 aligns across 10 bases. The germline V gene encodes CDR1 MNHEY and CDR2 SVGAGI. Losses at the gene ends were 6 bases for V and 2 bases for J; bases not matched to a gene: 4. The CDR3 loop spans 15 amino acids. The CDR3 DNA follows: TGTGCCAGCAGGAGGGACAGGGGAGGCAATCAGCCCCAGCATTTT. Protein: CASRRDRGGNQPQHF.

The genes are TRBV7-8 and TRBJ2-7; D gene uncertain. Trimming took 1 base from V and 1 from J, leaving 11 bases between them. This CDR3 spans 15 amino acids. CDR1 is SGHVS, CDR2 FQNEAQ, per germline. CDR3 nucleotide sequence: TGTGCCAGCAGCTTAGGGGTCCGGAGTTCCTACGAGCAGTACTTC. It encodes CASSLGVRSSYEQYF.

CDR3 sequence: CASSASYEQYF. The CDR3 DNA sequence: TGTGCCAGCAGTGCCTCCTACGAGCAGTACTTC. The chain uses TRBV6-6 and TRBJ2-7; D ambiguous. The CDR3 consists of 11 residues. Per germline, CDR1 MNHNY and CDR2 SVGAGI (reference sequence). Deletions cut 5 bases from V and 0 bases from J, with 2 bases between.

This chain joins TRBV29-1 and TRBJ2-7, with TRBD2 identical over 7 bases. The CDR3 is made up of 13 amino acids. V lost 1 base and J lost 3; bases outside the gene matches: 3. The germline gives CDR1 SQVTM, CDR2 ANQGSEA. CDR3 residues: CSVEGEGNYEQYF. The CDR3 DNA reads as TGCAGCGTTGAAGGGGAGGGCAACTACGAGCAGTACTTC.

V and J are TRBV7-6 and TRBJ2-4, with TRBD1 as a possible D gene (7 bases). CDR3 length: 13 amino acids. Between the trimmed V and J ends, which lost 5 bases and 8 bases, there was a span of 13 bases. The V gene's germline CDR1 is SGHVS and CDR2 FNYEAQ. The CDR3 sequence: CASSRVRGDIQYF. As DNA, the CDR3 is TGTGCCAGCAGCCGGGTCAGGGGGGACATTCAGTACTTC.

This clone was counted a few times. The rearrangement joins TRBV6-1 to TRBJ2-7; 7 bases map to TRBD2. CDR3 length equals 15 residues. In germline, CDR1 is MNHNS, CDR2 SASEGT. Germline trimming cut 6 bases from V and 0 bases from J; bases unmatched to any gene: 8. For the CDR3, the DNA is TGTGCCAGCAGACCCGGGAGGCACTCCTCCTACGAGCAGTACTTC. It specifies CASRPGRHSSYEQYF.

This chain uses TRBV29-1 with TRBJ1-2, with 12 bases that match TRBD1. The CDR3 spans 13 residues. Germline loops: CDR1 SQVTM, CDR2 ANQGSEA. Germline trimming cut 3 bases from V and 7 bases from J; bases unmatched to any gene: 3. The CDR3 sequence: CSVEEGQGAGYTF. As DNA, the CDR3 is TGCAGCGTTGAGGAGGGACAGGGGGCTGGCTACACCTTC.

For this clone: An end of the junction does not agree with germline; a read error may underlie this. The chain's CDR3 is CASSDSRRERESYEQCF. The CDR3 DNA is TGTGCCAGCAGTGACTCGCGGCGGGAGCGGGAGTCCTACGAGCAGTGCTTC. The gene calls are TRBV6-4 and TRBJ2-7; 8 bases are a match to TRBD2. The CDR3 totals 17 residues. In germline, CDR1 is MRHNA, CDR2 SNTAGT.

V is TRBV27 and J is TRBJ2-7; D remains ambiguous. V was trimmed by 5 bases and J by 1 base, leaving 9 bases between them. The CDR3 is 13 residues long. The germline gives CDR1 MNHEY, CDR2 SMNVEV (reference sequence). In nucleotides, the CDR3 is TGTGCCAGCAGTCCGGGTGGGTCCTACGAGCAGTACTTC. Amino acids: CASSPGGSYEQYF.

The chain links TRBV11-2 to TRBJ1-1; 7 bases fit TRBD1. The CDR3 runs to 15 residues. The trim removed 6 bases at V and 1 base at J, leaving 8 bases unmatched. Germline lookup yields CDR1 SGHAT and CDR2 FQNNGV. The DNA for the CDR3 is TGTGCCAGCAGTCGGACAGGAGGAGGGAACACTGAAGCTTTCTTT. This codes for CASSRTGGGNTEAFF.

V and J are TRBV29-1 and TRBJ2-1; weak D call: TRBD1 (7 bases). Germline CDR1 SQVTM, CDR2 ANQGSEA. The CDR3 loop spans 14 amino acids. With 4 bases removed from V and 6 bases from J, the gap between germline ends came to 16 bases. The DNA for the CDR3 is TGCAGCGTTGGGGTCGCGGGACAGACCAATGAGCAGTTCTTC. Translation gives CSVGVAGQTNEQFF.

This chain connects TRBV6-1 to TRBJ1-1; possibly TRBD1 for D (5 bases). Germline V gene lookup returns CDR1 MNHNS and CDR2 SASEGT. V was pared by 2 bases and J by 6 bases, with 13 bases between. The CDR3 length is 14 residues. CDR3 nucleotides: TGTGCCAGCAGTGAACTAGGGCAGGGCTCTGAAGCTTTCTTT. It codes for CASSELGQGSEAFF.

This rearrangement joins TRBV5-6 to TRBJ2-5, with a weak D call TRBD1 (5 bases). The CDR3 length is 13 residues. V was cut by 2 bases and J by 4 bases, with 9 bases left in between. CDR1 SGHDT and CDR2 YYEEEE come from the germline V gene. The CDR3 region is CASSFWGGETQYF. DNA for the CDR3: TGTGCCAGCAGCTTCTGGGGCGGAGAGACCCAGTACTTC.